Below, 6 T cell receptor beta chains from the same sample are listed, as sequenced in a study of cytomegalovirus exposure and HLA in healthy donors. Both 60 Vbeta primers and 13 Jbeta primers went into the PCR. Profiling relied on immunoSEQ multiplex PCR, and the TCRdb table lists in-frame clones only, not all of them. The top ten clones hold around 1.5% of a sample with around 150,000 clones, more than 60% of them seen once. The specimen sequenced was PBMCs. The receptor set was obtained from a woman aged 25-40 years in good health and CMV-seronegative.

In DNA form, the CDR3 reads TGTGCCAGCACAAGACTAGCGGGGTTTTCTGAAGAGCAGTACTTC. Amino acid sequence: CASTRLAGFSEEQYF. This chain links TRBV9 with TRBJ2-7, with TRBD2 matching 11 bases. J lost 7 bases, V lost 6 bases, and 12 bases had no gene match. The CDR3 runs to 15 residues. CDR1 is SGDLS and CDR2 is YYNGEE in the germline V gene.

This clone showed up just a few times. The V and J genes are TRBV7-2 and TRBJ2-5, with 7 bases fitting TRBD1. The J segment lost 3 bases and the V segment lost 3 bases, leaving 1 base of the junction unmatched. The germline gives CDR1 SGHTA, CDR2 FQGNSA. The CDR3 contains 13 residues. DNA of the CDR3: TGTGCCAGCAGCTTTGGACAGGAAGAGACCCAGTACTTC. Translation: CASSFGQEETQYF.

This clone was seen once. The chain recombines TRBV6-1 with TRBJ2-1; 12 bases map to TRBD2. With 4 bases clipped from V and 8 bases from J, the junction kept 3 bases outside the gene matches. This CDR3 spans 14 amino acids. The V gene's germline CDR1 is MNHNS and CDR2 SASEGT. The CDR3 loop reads CASSASGGAYEQFF. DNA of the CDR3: TGTGCCAGCAGTGCTAGCGGGGGGGCCTATGAGCAGTTCTTC.

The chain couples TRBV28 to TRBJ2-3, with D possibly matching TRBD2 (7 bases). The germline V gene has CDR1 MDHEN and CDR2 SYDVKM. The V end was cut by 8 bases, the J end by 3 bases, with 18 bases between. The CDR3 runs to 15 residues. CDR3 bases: TGTGCCAGCCTCCGGTGGGGGGGGGCAACAGATACGCAGTATTTT. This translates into CASLRWGGATDTQYF.

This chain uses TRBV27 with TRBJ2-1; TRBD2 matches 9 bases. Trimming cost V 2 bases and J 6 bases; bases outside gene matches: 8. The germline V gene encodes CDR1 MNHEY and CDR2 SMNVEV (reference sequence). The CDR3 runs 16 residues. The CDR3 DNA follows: TGTGCCAGCAGTTTACGGGTCGCGGGGGGGCCCAATGAGCAGTTCTTC. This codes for CASSLRVAGGPNEQFF.

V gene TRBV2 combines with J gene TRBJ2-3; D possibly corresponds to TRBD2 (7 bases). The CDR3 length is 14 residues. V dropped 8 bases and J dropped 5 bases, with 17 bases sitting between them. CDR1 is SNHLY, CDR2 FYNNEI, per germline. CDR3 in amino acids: CASAAGGGQDTQYF. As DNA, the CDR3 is TGTGCCAGCGCCGCTGGGGGGGGGCAAGATACGCAGTATTTT.